This T cell receptor beta chain comes out of a study of molecular identifiers for immune sequencing clone quantification. The CDR3 runs 16 residues. CDR1 is LGHDT and CDR2 is YNNKEL in the germline V gene (reference sequence). V lost 11 bases and J lost 0; bases outside the gene matches: 15. One entry per CDR3 protein results from TCRdb running MiXCR on the PCR reads. The sample carries under 600,000 distinct CDR3 sequences, 20% to 25% recorded once. The table lists this clonotype with many counts. The chain is built from TRBV3-1 and TRBJ1-1; 7 bases align to TRBD1. The receptor comes from a human donor in good health. Some libraries in this study had Jurkat cell RNA spiked in. Sequenced: naive CD8+ T cells from blood, with Jurkat cell RNA spiked in. Subset denoted: FACS-sorted CD8+CD4-CCR7+CD45RA+ naive T cells. For the CDR3, the DNA is TGTGCCGGGCCCTTGGCGGGGACAGCCATGAACACTGAAGCTTTCTTT. Protein sequence: CAGPLAGTAMNTEAFF.